Ten or more counts support the clone carrying this T cell receptor beta chain. The entry originates in a study of naive and memory T cell subsets. This CDR3 is built from 15 residues. Germline lookup yields CDR1 MNHEY and CDR2 SMNVEV (reference sequence). Trimming cost V 2 bases and J 5 bases; bases outside gene matches: 6. The beta constant-region primer was an equimolar mix of two oligonucleotides covering TRBC1 and TRBC2. Ligated cDNA was amplified by four rounds of PCR with nested alpha and beta constant-region primers and SP2. Each CDR3 protein is one row after TCRdb ran MiXCR on the UMI-ligation and nested PCR reads. This table holds under 25,000 distinct CDR3 sequences, roughly 9.6% found once.

This sequence joins TRBV27 and TRBJ2-7; 10 nucleotides agree with TRBD2. The source material was central memory CD8+ T cells from blood. This TCR was recovered from a human donor in good health. The CDR3 loop reads CASSLLAGEVHEQYF. The CDR3 nucleotides read TGTGCCAGCAGTTTACTAGCGGGAGAAGTCCACGAGCAGTACTTC.